This TCR beta chain was recorded in a study of blood T cells in healthy people across ages. Germline CDR1 and CDR2: LGHNA and YNFKEQ. The CDR3 runs to 13 residues. Trimming took 6 bases from V and 4 from J, leaving 9 bases between them. A sample-barcoded 5' primer and a J-beta primer mix were used in a second PCR of about 6 to 11 cycles. Every cDNA was tagged by a template-switch adaptor with 12 random nucleotides. From each sample, at least 3 million paired-end reads containing CDR3 were obtained. One entry per CDR3 protein results from TCRdb running MiXCR on the 5' RACE reads. The sample lists 1.6 million or so distinct CDR3 sequences; 30% to 35% were seen once.

The chain uses TRBV4-2 and TRBJ1-4; D is unresolved. The TCR comes from a woman in her 30s in good health. The material sequenced was blood. The CDR3, as DNA: TGTGCCAGCAGTCGGACCTTTAATGAAAAACTGTTTTTT. Its translation: CASSRTFNEKLFF.